This TCR beta chain comes out of a study of cytomegalovirus exposure and HLA in healthy donors. CDR1 MNHEY and CDR2 SMNVEV come from the germline V gene (reference sequence). The CDR3 runs to 17 residues. The J segment lost 0 bases and the V segment lost 2 bases, leaving 7 bases of the junction unmatched. Findings and caveats of the study: A later analysis linked a missense DCLRE1C variant to TCR beta V- and J-gene trimming.

Vbeta (60) and Jbeta (13) primers were used in the PCR. The repertoire was sequenced with immunoSEQ multiplex PCR; TCRdb's copy has only in-frame clones and lacks some. The sample shows around 110,000 clones, 8.5% to 10% of them seen only once. Healthy bone marrow donors made up the cohort. This clone was seen only a few times. Antigen: not known. The V and J genes are TRBV27 and TRBJ1-5, with 7 bases aligning to TRBD1. The TCR comes from a man aged 25-40 years in good health and CMV-seronegative. Sequencing was done on a sample of PBMCs. CDR3 sequence: CASSLRAGGTSNQPQHF. The CDR3 bases are TGTGCCAGCAGTTTAAGGGCAGGGGGTACTAGCAATCAGCCCCAGCATTTT.